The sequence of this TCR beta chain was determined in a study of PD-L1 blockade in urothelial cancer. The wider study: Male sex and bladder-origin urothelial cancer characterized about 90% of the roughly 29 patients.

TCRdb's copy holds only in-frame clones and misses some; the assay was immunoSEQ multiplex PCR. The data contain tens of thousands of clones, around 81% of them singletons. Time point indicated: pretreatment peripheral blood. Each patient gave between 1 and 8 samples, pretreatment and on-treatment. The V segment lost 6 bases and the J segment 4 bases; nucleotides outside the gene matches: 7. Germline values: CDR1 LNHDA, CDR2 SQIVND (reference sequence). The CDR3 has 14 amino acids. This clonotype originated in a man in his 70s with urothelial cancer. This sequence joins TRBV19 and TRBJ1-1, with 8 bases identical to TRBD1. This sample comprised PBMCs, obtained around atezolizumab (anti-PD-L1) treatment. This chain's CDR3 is CASSYRGDGTEAFF. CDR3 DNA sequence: TGTGCCAGTAGCTACAGGGGGGATGGCACTGAAGCTTTCTTT.